This TCR beta chain was identified during a study of Ad26.COV2.S vaccination and SARS-CoV-2 variants. The data were produced by immunoSEQ multiplex PCR, yet TCRdb's version contains in-frame clones alone and is incomplete. This sample yields around 300,000 clones, of which roughly nine tenths are seen a single time; around 5.5% belongs to the top ten. Treatment reported: 19 received Ad26.COV2.S at low or high dose, single or two shots; about five received placebo; per-sample allocation not given. All samples were drawn on day 63, counting from the first vaccine or placebo injection. Concerning this clone itself: The antigen remains undetermined.

Points from the study as a whole: Participants given vaccine showed non-spike TCR breadth similar to that of placebo recipients.

Germline CDR1 reads MGHDK; CDR2 reads SYGVNS. With 1 base clipped from V and 9 bases from J, the junction kept 5 bases outside the gene matches. The CDR3 totals 16 residues. The sequenced sample was peripheral blood, obtained in a trial of Ad26.COV2.S vaccine versus placebo. This receptor was obtained from a person aged 18 to 59 who received the Ad26.COV2.S COVID-19 vaccine or a placebo. V and J are TRBV25-1 and TRBJ2-1, with 14 bases lining up with TRBD2. CDR3 protein: CASSESGLAGGREQFF. CDR3 nucleotide sequence: TGTGCCAGCAGTGAATCAGGACTAGCGGGGGGTCGTGAGCAGTTCTTC.